The clone carrying this T cell receptor beta chain was observed at least ten times. What it recognizes is unknown. These data belong to a study of naive and memory T cell subsets. General observations from the study: From naive to CM, EM and EMRA, diversity decreased and Gini increased.

The beta constant-region primer was an equimolar mix of two oligonucleotides covering TRBC1 and TRBC2. Four rounds of PCR amplified the ligated cDNA using nested alpha and beta constant-region primers plus SP2. TCRdb re-analysed the UMI-ligation and nested PCR reads in MiXCR, keeping a single row per CDR3 protein. Of about 17,000 distinct CDR3 sequences listed, around 8.2% are singletons. Looked up from germline, CDR1 is DFQATT and CDR2 is SNEGSKA (reference sequence). The CDR3 is 15 residues long. The V segment lost 5 bases and the J segment 1 base; nucleotides outside the gene matches: 7. This chain joins TRBV20-1 and TRBJ2-1; 8 positions match TRBD2. The receptor was derived from a human donor in good health. Sequencing was carried out using central memory CD8+ T cells from blood. The CDR3 sequence: CSASTGTSSYNEQFF. The CDR3 DNA reads as TGCAGTGCTTCGACCGGGACTAGTTCCTACAATGAGCAGTTCTTC.